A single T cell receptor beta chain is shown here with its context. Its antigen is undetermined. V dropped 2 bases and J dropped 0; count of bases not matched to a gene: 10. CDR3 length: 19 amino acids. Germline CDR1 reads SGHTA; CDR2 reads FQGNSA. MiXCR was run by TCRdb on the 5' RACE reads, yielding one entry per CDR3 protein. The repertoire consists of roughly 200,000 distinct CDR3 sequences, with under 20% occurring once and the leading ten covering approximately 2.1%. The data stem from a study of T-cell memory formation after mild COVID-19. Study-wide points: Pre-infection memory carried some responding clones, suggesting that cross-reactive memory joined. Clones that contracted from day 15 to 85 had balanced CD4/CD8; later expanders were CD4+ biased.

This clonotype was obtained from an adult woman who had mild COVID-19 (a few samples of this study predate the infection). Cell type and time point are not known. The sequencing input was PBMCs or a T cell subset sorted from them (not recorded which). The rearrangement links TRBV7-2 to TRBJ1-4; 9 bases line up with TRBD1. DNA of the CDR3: TGTGCCAGCAGCTTATCGACGGGACAGGGTTATGCAACTAATGAAAAACTGTTTTTT. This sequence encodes CASSLSTGQGYATNEKLFF.